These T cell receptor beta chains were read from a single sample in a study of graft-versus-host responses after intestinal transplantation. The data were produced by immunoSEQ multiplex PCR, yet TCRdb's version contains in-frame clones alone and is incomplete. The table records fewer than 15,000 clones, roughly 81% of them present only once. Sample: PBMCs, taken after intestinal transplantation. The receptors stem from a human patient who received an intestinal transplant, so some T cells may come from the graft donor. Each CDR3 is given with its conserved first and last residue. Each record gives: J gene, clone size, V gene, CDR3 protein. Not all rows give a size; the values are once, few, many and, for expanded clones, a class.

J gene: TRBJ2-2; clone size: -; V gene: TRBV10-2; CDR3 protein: CASSERDTGELFF
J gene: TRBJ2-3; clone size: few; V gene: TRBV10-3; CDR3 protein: CAIRRETSTDTQYF
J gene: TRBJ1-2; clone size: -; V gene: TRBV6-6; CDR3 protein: CASSYSESSGGYTF
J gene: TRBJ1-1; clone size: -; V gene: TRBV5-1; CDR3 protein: CASSLAEGTGRAFF
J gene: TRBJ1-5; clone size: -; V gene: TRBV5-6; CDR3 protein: CASSGTGSNQPQHF
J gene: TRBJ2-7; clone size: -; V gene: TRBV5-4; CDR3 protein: CASSSTRGESYEQYF
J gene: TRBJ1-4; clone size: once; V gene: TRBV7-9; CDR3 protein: CASSFGQGTEKLFF
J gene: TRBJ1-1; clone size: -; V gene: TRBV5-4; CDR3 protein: CASSSTRTNTEAFF
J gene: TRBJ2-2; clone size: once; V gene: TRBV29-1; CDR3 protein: CSVDAGNTGELFF
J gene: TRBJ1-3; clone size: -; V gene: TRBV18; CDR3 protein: CASSPDSRGNTIYF
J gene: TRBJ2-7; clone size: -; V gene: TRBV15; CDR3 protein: CATSSQVGMYEQYF
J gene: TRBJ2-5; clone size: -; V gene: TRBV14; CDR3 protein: CASSQLSDALTQYF
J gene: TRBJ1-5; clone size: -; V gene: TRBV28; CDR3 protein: CASSSPPSTGGEYSNQPQHF
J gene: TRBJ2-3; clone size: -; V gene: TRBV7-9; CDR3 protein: CASSFLDTDTQYF
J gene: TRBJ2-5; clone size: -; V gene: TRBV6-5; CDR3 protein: CASSMGAGETQYF
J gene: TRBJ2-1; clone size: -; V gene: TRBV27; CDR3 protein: CASMNLGEDEQFF
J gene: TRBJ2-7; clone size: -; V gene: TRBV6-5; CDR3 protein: CASSYSPDRGREQYF
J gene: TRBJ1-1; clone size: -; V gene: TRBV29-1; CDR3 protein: CSVDWGGTEAFF
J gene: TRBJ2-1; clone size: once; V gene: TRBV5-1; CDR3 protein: CASSLPPFGEQFF
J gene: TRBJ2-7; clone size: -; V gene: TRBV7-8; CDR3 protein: CASSKGTSGNLEQYF
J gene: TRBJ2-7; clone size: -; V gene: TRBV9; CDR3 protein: CASSPRDLAESYEQYF
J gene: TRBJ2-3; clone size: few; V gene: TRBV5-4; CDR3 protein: CASSLGFEDTQYF
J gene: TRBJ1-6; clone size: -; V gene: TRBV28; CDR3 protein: CASSSPVGHNSPLHF
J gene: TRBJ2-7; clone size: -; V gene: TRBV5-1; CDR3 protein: CASSSGGQGTYEQYF
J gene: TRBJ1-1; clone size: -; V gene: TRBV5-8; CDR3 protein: CASSLGRGDTEAFF
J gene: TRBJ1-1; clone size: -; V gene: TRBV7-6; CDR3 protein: CASTPEAVGTEAFF
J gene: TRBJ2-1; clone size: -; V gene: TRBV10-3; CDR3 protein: CAISDRGGGSYDEQFF
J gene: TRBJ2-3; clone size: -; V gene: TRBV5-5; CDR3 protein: CASSPYTDTQYF
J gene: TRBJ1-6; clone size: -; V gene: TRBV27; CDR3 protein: CASSLSPDRVAPLHF
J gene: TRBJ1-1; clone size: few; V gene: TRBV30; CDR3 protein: CAWSGKGTGAFF
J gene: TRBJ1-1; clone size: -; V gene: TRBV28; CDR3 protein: CASRTTGGYTEAFF
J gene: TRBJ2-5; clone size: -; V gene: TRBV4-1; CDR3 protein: CASSQGLRQGGETQYF
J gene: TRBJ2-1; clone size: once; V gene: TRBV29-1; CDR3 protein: CSVEGGELTPGFF
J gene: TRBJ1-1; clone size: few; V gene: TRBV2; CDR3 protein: CASSDTNDGTEAFF
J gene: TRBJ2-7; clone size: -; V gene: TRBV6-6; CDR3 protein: CASSYQGEVNEQYF
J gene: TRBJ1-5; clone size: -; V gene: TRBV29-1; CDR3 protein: CSVGDRGVNQPQHF
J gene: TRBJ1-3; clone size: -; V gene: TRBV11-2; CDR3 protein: CASSRDRGGNTIYF
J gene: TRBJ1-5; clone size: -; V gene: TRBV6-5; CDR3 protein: CASRGMTGAAEPQHF
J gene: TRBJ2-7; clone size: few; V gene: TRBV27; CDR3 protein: CASGLGAGYEQYF
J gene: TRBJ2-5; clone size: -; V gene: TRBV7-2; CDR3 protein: CASSSAVAGAKETQYF
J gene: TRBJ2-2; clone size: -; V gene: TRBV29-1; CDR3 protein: CSVVDRSTGELFF
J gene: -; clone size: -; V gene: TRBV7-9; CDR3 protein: CASSFGREQYF
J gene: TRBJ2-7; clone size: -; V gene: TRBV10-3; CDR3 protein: CAISEIRRSSYEQYF
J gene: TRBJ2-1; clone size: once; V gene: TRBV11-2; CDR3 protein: CASSFNYGGYNEQFF
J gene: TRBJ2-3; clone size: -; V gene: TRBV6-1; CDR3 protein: CASSELVGVGDTQYF
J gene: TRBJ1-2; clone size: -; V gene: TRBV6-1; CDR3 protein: CASRSGDRAYGYTF
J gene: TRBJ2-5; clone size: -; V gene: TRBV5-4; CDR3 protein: CASSLGVAEETQYF
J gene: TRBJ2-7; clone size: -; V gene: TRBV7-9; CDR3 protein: CASSPSTSISYEQYF
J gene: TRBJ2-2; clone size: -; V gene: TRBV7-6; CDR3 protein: CASSLGITGELFF
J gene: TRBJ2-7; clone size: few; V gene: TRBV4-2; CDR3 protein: CASSQATGHTYEQYF
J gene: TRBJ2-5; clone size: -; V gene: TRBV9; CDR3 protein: CASSVGGGVETQYF
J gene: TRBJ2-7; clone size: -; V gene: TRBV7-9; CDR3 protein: CASSPALNEQYF
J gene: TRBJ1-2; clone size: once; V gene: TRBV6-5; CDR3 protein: CASSPRTGWDYGYTF